Following are 7 T cell receptor beta chains from one sample sequenced in a study of CD8 T cells in ankylosing spondylitis. TCRdb called the 5' RACE reads again in MiXCR, with one record for every CDR3 protein. This table holds about 250,000 distinct CDR3 sequences, 10% found once. Sequencing input: blood, either unsorted or a sorted T cell fraction (not recorded which). The origin of the receptors is a male donor with ankylosing spondylitis or in good health (not recorded which).

In this sample, this clonotype turned up many times. Here the CDR3 reads CASGGLANTIYF. The CDR3 DNA sequence: TGTGCCAGCGGGGGATTAGCGAACACCATATATTTT. The chain recombines TRBV12-3 or TRBV12-4 with TRBJ1-3; D possibly corresponds to TRBD1 (5 bases). Trimming stripped 8 bases from V and 7 bases from J, with 12 bases between. The CDR3 covers 12 residues.

This clonotype was counted ten times or more. The chain has TRBV7-9 and TRBJ1-2; 7 nucleotides align to TRBD1. The J segment lost 5 bases and the V segment lost 4 bases, leaving 7 bases of the junction unmatched. CDR1 is SEHNR, CDR2 FQNEAQ, per germline (reference sequence). The CDR3 has 14 residues. The CDR3 sequence is CASSWDSPFYGYTF. As DNA, the CDR3 is TGTGCCAGCAGCTGGGACAGCCCCTTTTATGGCTACACCTTC.

This clonotype was recorded at least ten times. V and J are TRBV7-2 and TRBJ1-5, with 9 nucleotides matching TRBD1. The germline V gene encodes CDR1 SGHTA and CDR2 FQGNSA. Germline trimming cut 5 bases from V and 2 bases from J; bases unmatched to any gene: 1. CDR3 length: 14 amino acids. CDR3 in amino acids: CASSRDRGNQPQHF. For the CDR3, the DNA is TGTGCCAGCAGCAGGGACAGGGGCAATCAGCCCCAGCATTTT. The variable domain in full, completed from reference TRBV7-2 and TRBJ1-5, reads GAGVSQSPSNKVTEKGKDVELRCDPISGHTALYWYRQSLGQGLEFLIYFQGNSAPDKSGLPSDRFSAERTGGSVSTLTIQRTQQEDSAVYLCASSRDRGNQPQHFGDGTRLSIL.

This clonotype was found many times. This chain links TRBV20-1 with TRBJ2-3; 11 positions agree with TRBD2. Looked up from germline, CDR1 is DFQATT and CDR2 is SNEGSKA (reference sequence). Trimming cost V 0 bases and J 6 bases; bases outside gene matches: 5. This CDR3 comprises 15 residues. The CDR3 loop is CSARDPSGGWDTQYF. The CDR3 coding sequence is TGCAGTGCTAGAGATCCTAGCGGGGGGTGGGATACGCAGTATTTT.

In its sample, this clonotype was seen many times. The J gene is TRBJ2-1, the V gene TRBV20-1, with TRBD2 matching over 11 bases. The V gene end was trimmed by 2 bases and the J gene end by 6 bases; junction bases not matched to a gene: 15. The CDR3 loop spans 18 amino acids. Germline lookup yields CDR1 DFQATT and CDR2 SNEGSKA (reference sequence). The CDR3 is CSARPPGGTSGIFNEQFF. CDR3 nucleotides: TGCAGTGCTAGACCCCCAGGTGGGACTAGCGGTATTTTCAATGAGCAGTTCTTC.

Only a few counts were recorded for this clonotype. The chain joins TRBV4-2 to TRBJ2-1, with D maybe TRBD2 (5 bases). Germline CDR1 is LGHNA and CDR2 is YNFKEQ. Trimming took 1 base from V and 1 from J, leaving 11 bases between them. CDR3 length: 16 residues. Here the CDR3 DNA reads TGTGCCAGCAGCCAAGCTACCCGAGGGTCCTACAATGAGCAGTTCTTC. Encoded protein: CASSQATRGSYNEQFF.

This rearrangement joins TRBV18 to TRBJ1-5; D is unclear. The CDR3 consists of 13 residues. V dropped 3 bases and J dropped 6 bases, with 9 bases sitting between them. Germline V gene lookup returns CDR1 KGHSH and CDR2 LQKENI. CDR3 coding DNA: TGTGCCAGCTCACCTACACACGGTCAGCCCCAGCATTTT. It specifies CASSPTHGQPQHF.